The 25 T cell receptor beta chains presented below share a single source sample, sequenced in a study of cytotoxic CD8 clonotypes in ibrutinib-treated CLL. The assay was immunoSEQ multiplex PCR, and TCRdb's table has in-frame clones only and misses some. The sample consists of approximately 350,000 clones, over 55% of them appearing once. This specimen was PBMCs, taken after 36 months of ibrutinib treatment. Receptors originate from a human donor with chronic lymphocytic leukemia.

CDR3 coding DNA: TGTGCCAGCAGCTTGGTGGGGGGCGACGAGCAGTACTTC. Protein sequence: CASSLVGGDEQYF. The V and J genes are TRBV7-6 and TRBJ2-7; TRBD1 or TRBD2 may be the D gene (6 bases each). V dropped 3 bases and J dropped 5 bases, with 11 bases sitting between them. The CDR3 is 13 residues long. The germline CDR1 and CDR2 sequences are SGHVS and FNYEAQ.

The rearrangement links TRBV19 to TRBJ2-5; weak D call: TRBD1 (5 bases). With 6 bases removed from V and 5 bases from J, the gap between germline ends came to 13 bases. Per germline, CDR1 LNHDA and CDR2 SQIVND (reference sequence). The CDR3 covers 13 residues. Here the CDR3 reads CASSRTNFETQYF. For the CDR3, the DNA is TGTGCCAGTAGCCGGACAAATTTCGAGACCCAGTACTTC.

This clone has only a few counts. The rearrangement uses TRBV7-9 and TRBJ2-5; a possible D gene is TRBD1 (6 bases). The CDR3 is 14 amino acids. Germline V gene lookup returns CDR1 SEHNR and CDR2 FQNEAQ (reference sequence). Trimming removed 4 bases at V and 5 bases at J, with 14 bases between. The CDR3 coding sequence is TGTGCCAGCAGCTCGAAACAGGGTTTGGAGACCCAGTACTTC. Residues: CASSSKQGLETQYF.

This chain joins TRBV18 and TRBJ2-1, with TRBD1 identical over 9 bases. The CDR3 length is 17 residues. Germline V CDR1 and CDR2: KGHSH, LQKENI. V lost 0 bases and J lost 7; bases outside the gene matches: 10. CDR3 region: CASSPPTLGQGTNEQFF. The DNA of the CDR3 is TGTGCCAGCTCACCACCCACTTTGGGACAGGGTACTAATGAGCAGTTCTTC.

This chain connects TRBV5-1 to TRBJ2-1; 11 bases agree with TRBD2. The CDR3 length is 15 residues. Germline V gene data show CDR1 as SGHRS and CDR2 as YFSETQ. The trim removed 0 bases at V and 9 bases at J, leaving 5 bases unmatched. The CDR3 DNA reads as TGCGCCAGCAGCTTGGATAGCGGGAGGGCCCTTGAGCAGTTCTTC. This translates into CASSLDSGRALEQFF.

The chain recombines TRBV25-1 with TRBJ1-2; D might be TRBD1 (5 bases). Germline CDR1 is MGHDK and CDR2 is SYGVNS. This CDR3 has 13 amino acids. The germline V and J ends were trimmed by 2 bases and 5 bases, with 9 bases remaining between them. CDR3 protein: CASSEPGGYGYTF. The CDR3 DNA follows: TGTGCCAGCAGTGAACCCGGGGGATATGGCTACACCTTC.

This clone was counted only a few times. The rearrangement uses TRBV6-6 and TRBJ1-2; possibly TRBD1 for D (6 bases). CDR3 length: 15 residues. Per the germline V gene, CDR1 is MNHNY and CDR2 is SVGAGI (reference sequence). The germline V and J ends were trimmed by 6 bases and 6 bases, with 20 bases remaining between them. The CDR3 DNA reads TGTGCCAGCAGCCAACGACCGGGACATGGGGATGGCTACACCTTC. It translates to CASSQRPGHGDGYTF.

The J gene is TRBJ1-1, the V gene TRBV20-1, with a tentative D call TRBD1 (5 bases). CDR1 and CDR2 from the germline V gene are DFQATT and SNEGSKA (reference sequence). The CDR3 is 9 amino acids. V was pared by 7 bases and J by 7 bases, with 7 bases between. The CDR3 here is CSVRGEAFF. In nucleotides, the CDR3 is TGCAGTGTGAGGGGTGAAGCTTTCTTT.

The chain carries TRBV19 and TRBJ2-1, with a tentative D call TRBD2 (5 bases). Trimming took off 3 bases at V and 1 base at J, with 10 bases between the two ends. Germline assignment: CDR1 LNHDA and CDR2 SQIVND (reference sequence). The CDR3 runs to 15 residues. The CDR3 is CASSMDSLSYNEQFF. The CDR3 DNA reads TGTGCCAGTAGTATGGACTCTCTATCCTACAATGAGCAGTTCTTC.

V is TRBV11-2 and J is TRBJ2-3; tentatively, D is TRBD1 or TRBD2 (5 bases each). The V gene lost 1 base and the J gene lost 3 bases, with 17 bases spanning the gap. This CDR3 has 17 amino acids. Per the germline V gene, CDR1 is SGHAT and CDR2 is FQNNGV. CDR3 amino acids: CASSLATGLQPTDTQYF. The CDR3 DNA sequence: TGTGCCAGCAGCTTAGCCACAGGACTCCAACCAACAGATACGCAGTATTTT. Together with reference TRBV11-2 and TRBJ2-3, the CDR3 gives the full variable domain: EAGVAQSPRYKIIEKRQSVAFWCNPISGHATLYWYQQILGQGPKLLIQFQNNGVVDDSQLPKDRFSAERLKGVDSTLKIQPAKLEDSAVYLCASSLATGLQPTDTQYFGPGTRLTVL.

V is TRBV29-1 and J is TRBJ2-3; 10 positions match TRBD2. The germline V gene has CDR1 SQVTM and CDR2 ANQGSEA. Losses at the gene ends were 3 bases for V and 4 bases for J; bases not matched to a gene: 10. The CDR3 consists of 16 residues. In DNA, the CDR3 is TGCAGCGTTGACCTACGAGGACTAGCGGCAGCAGATACGCAGTATTTT. Its translation: CSVDLRGLAAADTQYF.

The V gene is TRBV18, the J gene TRBJ2-3; 11 positions agree with TRBD1. The ends lost 3 bases at V and 5 bases at J; junction bases unmatched: 7. Germline loops: CDR1 KGHSH, CDR2 LQKENI. The CDR3 sequence is 16 residues long. The CDR3 spells CASSPTAGQGGDTQYF. CDR3 bases: TGTGCCAGCTCACCTACCGCGGGACAGGGGGGAGATACGCAGTATTTT.

The chain has TRBV9 and TRBJ2-2, with TRBD1 as a possible D gene (5 bases). This CDR3 spans 14 amino acids. The germline V and J ends were trimmed by 1 base and 8 bases, with 12 bases remaining between them. CDR1 is SGDLS and CDR2 is YYNGEE in the germline V gene. CDR3 DNA: TGTGCCAGCAGCGTACAGGGTACCCGGGGGGAGCTGTTTTTT. Translation gives CASSVQGTRGELFF.

The chain uses TRBV27 and TRBJ2-7; D is perhaps TRBD1 or TRBD2 (7 bases each). V lost 1 base and J lost 7, with 14 bases in between. This CDR3 is built from 14 residues. Per germline, CDR1 MNHEY and CDR2 SMNVEV (reference sequence). The CDR3 sequence is CASSLLARGGEQYF. The CDR3 DNA reads as TGTGCCAGCAGTTTATTGGCCAGGGGGGGAGAGCAGTACTTC.

This chain links TRBV29-1 with TRBJ2-5; D ambiguous. Trimming left V 2 bases short and J 1 base short, with 14 bases between. CDR3 length: 15 amino acids. In germline, CDR1 is SQVTM, CDR2 ANQGSEA. CDR3 sequence reads: CSVELPIYTQETQYF. As DNA, the CDR3 is TGCAGCGTTGAACTACCGATTTACACCCAAGAGACCCAGTACTTC.

This sequence joins TRBV5-1 and TRBJ2-3, with D possibly being TRBD2 (5 bases). The CDR3 is 15 amino acids. Germline V gives CDR1 SGHRS, CDR2 YFSETQ. V was shortened by 0 bases and J by 2 bases, with 10 bases between the two germline ends. In nucleotides, the CDR3 is TGCGCCAGCAGCTTGGCGGGGTTTAACACAGATACGCAGTATTTT. This encodes CASSLAGFNTDTQYF.

V usage is TRBV5-1 and J usage is TRBJ2-1, with D hard to call. This CDR3 comprises 12 residues. Germline V CDR1 and CDR2: SGHRS, YFSETQ. V was cut by 0 bases and J by 6 bases, with 4 bases left in between. CDR3 sequence (DNA): TGCGCCAGCAGCTTGGAAATCAATGAGCAGTTCTTC. This sequence encodes CASSLEINEQFF.

The rearrangement joins TRBV5-5 to TRBJ2-1; D gene uncertain. CDR1 is SGHKS, CDR2 YYEKEE, per germline (reference sequence). V lost 0 bases, J lost 7 bases, and 5 bases lay in between. The CDR3 is made up of 12 amino acids. CDR3 sequence: CASSLVWNEQFF. The CDR3 bases are TGTGCCAGCAGCTTGGTATGGAATGAGCAGTTCTTC.

The chain has TRBV4-1 and TRBJ1-3; D gene unclear. The germline CDR1 and CDR2 sequences are MGHRA and YSYEKL. The ends were cut back, 0 bases at V and 3 bases at J, with 9 bases in the middle. This CDR3 is built from 15 residues. Written as DNA, the CDR3 is TGCGCCAGCAGCCAAGATCGGTACAGTGGAAACACCATATATTTT. Translation gives CASSQDRYSGNTIYF.

This clone was recorded a few times. V is TRBV27 and J is TRBJ2-5, with a possible D match to TRBD2 (6 bases). Germline values: CDR1 MNHEY, CDR2 SMNVEV (reference sequence). This CDR3 comprises 14 residues. The germline V and J ends were trimmed by 6 bases and 7 bases, with 18 bases remaining between them. The CDR3 DNA reads TGTGCCAGCAGCCGCCCCGGGGAGGCGAGGACCCAGTACTTC. Translating gives CASSRPGEARTQYF.

V gene TRBV7-9 combines with J gene TRBJ2-2; TRBD1 matches 9 bases. The CDR3 runs to 16 residues. The V and J ends lost 5 bases and 2 bases, in that order; junction bases with no gene match: 6. Per the germline V gene, CDR1 is SEHNR and CDR2 is FQNEAQ (reference sequence). This CDR3 is CASSKPGQGNTGELFF. CDR3 bases: TGTGCCAGCAGCAAACCGGGACAGGGCAACACCGGGGAGCTGTTTTTT.

This chain links TRBV10-3 with TRBJ2-7; 10 bases fit TRBD2. Unmatched junction bases numbered 8, after V lost 7 bases and J lost 2 bases. Per germline, CDR1 ENHRY and CDR2 SYGVKD. The CDR3 is 15 amino acids. CDR3 in DNA: TGTGCCATCACCGTACTAGCGGGGCCAACCTACGAGCAGTACTTC. It specifies CAITVLAGPTYEQYF.

This clone was picked up one time. V usage is TRBV7-2 and J usage is TRBJ2-3, with D unresolved. Deletions cut 5 bases from V and 0 bases from J, with 21 bases between. Per germline, CDR1 SGHTA and CDR2 FQGNSA. The CDR3 consists of 18 residues. The CDR3 here is CASSTTGVSRSSTDTQYF. The CDR3 coding sequence is TGTGCCAGCAGCACGACCGGAGTTAGCCGATCTAGCACAGATACGCAGTATTTT.

This chain uses TRBV28 with TRBJ2-2, with D possibly being TRBD2 (5 bases). CDR3 length: 14 residues. The germline gives CDR1 MDHEN, CDR2 SYDVKM. V shed 6 bases and J shed 5 bases, with 13 bases lying between them. CDR3: CASRRTGITGELFF. The DNA for the CDR3 is TGTGCCAGCAGACGAACGGGGATTACCGGGGAGCTGTTTTTT.

This sequence joins TRBV4-1 and TRBJ2-3; D possibly corresponds to TRBD1 (5 bases). V gave up 1 base and J gave up 4 bases, with 9 bases separating them. The CDR3 runs to 14 residues. Germline loops: CDR1 MGHRA, CDR2 YSYEKL. Here the CDR3 DNA reads TGCGCCAGCAGCCAAGTTCAGGGTGCAGATACGCAGTATTTT. Encoded protein: CASSQVQGADTQYF.